Given below is one T cell receptor beta chain in context. The CDR3 loop spans 14 amino acids. Unmatched junction bases numbered 6, after V lost 7 bases and J lost 5 bases. Germline assignment: CDR1 LNHDA and CDR2 SQIVND (reference sequence). Some clones are missing from TCRdb's copy, which holds only in-frame ones; the method was immunoSEQ multiplex PCR. Of 150,000 to 200,000 clones listed, 80% to 90% are singletons. This record belongs to a study of blood T cell repertoires in COVID-19. The TCR originated in a man aged 18-30 years who had recovered from COVID-19. The gene calls are TRBV19 and TRBJ1-5; 9 bases are shared with TRBD1. What was sequenced was peripheral blood. In nucleotides, the CDR3 is TGTGCCAGTACGGGACAGGGAAAATATCAGCCCCAGCATTTT. This sequence encodes CASTGQGKYQPQHF.